The text below deals with one TCR beta chain. Sequencing used immunoSEQ multiplex PCR; TCRdb keeps in-frame clones, though not all of them. The sample records 45,000 to 60,000 clones, more than 80% being singletons. The sample originates from a study of blood T cell repertoires in COVID-19. Study in general: PBMCs, B-cell-depleted T cells, or T cells provided the cDNA or gDNA that made up the material.

The V and J ends lost 6 bases and 8 bases, in that order; junction bases with no gene match: 5. CDR3 length: 13 residues. This clonotype originated in a human donor in a cohort sampled during active COVID-19. Sample: peripheral blood. V gene TRBV12-3 or TRBV12-4 combines with J gene TRBJ2-4; TRBD1 agrees at 9 bases. CDR3 protein: CASSFGTGYIQYF. CDR3 DNA: TGTGCCAGCAGCTTCGGGACAGGGTACATTCAGTACTTC.